One TCR beta chain is described in this entry. Its antigen is currently not known. Qualities for individual bases were not recorded, and no much larger clone is one base off. TCRbeta CDR3 regions were amplified from genomic DNA using the immunoSEQ Assay, a bias-controlled multiplex PCR. The original pipeline was this. Within the assay, amplification of reference gene primers was used to estimate how many nucleated cells each sample contained. Sequence reads were collapsed and filtered to measure the absolute abundance of every unique TCRbeta CDR3 rearrangement. For each sample, productive Simpson clonality was calculated as the square root of Simpson's diversity index across productive rearrangements. TCRdb holds this immuneACCESS table with in-frame rearrangements only. Some clones are missing; in checked studies, unresolved V genes explain under half, and the rest has no known cause. Clone size and the V and J calls come from that table; the DNA yielded D and trimming. For this sample there are about 46,000 clones; 75% to 90% appear just once. The ten largest clonotypes hold about 1.2% of the sample.

Taken from the germline V gene (reference sequence), the CDR1 and CDR2 loops are PRHDT and FYEKMQ. The CDR3 spans 15 residues, from the cysteine through the phenylalanine. Here the CDR3 DNA is all that survives: 45 bases in frame from base 1. V sheds 4 bases and J sheds 0 bases, leaving 10 bases between their ends. This record comes from a study of blood T cell repertoires in COVID-19 (dated by TCRdb to the early 2020s). At the level of the whole study: Samples from collaborators originated in the United States, Italy and Spain and spanned both the acute and convalescent phases of COVID-19. The material from the prospective study consisted of cDNA or gDNA derived from T cells, B-cell-depleted T cells, or PBMCs. The dataset comprised deeply sampled blood TCRbeta repertoires from subjects exposed to, actively infected with, or recovered from COVID-19. The repertoires were made available in a free public database intended to serve as a resource for research on the immune response to SARS-CoV-2. Samples were obtained from the ongoing ImmuneRACE study (first 160 participants) and from 1,254 subjects provided by 6 global collaborators. The sample metadata nearly always contained a de-identified subject ID, COVID-19 status, age in years and sex. HLA class I and class II types, where available, came from metadata supplied by the sample provider rather than from assay-based typing. Study-level results and caveats: How much clinical and demographic metadata was included differed by source and by participant, and the metadata was provided uncurated.

Whole blood was collected in K2EDTA tubes by collaborating institutions according to the institutions' own protocols. Collaborator samples were shipped for TCRbeta analysis as frozen whole blood, isolated PBMCs, or DNA extracted from either sample type. The sequenced sample consisted of peripheral blood. The sequence was collected from a man aged 60 to 75 with acute or convalescent COVID-19. This receptor chain uses TRBV13 and TRBJ2-1; the D region possibly corresponds to TRBD2 (5 bases align). The CDR3: CASSSSGSSYNEQFF. At the DNA level, the sequence is TGTGCCAGCAGCTCTTCGGGGTCCTCCTACAATGAGCAGTTCTTC. Extended through the reference TRBV13 and TRBJ2-1 proteins, this CDR3 yields the full variable domain: AAGVIQSPRHLIKEKRETATLKCYPIPRHDTVYWYQQGPGQDPQFLISFYEKMQSDKGSIPDRFSAQQFSDYHSELNMSSLELGDSALYFCASSSSGSSYNEQFFGPGTRLTVL.